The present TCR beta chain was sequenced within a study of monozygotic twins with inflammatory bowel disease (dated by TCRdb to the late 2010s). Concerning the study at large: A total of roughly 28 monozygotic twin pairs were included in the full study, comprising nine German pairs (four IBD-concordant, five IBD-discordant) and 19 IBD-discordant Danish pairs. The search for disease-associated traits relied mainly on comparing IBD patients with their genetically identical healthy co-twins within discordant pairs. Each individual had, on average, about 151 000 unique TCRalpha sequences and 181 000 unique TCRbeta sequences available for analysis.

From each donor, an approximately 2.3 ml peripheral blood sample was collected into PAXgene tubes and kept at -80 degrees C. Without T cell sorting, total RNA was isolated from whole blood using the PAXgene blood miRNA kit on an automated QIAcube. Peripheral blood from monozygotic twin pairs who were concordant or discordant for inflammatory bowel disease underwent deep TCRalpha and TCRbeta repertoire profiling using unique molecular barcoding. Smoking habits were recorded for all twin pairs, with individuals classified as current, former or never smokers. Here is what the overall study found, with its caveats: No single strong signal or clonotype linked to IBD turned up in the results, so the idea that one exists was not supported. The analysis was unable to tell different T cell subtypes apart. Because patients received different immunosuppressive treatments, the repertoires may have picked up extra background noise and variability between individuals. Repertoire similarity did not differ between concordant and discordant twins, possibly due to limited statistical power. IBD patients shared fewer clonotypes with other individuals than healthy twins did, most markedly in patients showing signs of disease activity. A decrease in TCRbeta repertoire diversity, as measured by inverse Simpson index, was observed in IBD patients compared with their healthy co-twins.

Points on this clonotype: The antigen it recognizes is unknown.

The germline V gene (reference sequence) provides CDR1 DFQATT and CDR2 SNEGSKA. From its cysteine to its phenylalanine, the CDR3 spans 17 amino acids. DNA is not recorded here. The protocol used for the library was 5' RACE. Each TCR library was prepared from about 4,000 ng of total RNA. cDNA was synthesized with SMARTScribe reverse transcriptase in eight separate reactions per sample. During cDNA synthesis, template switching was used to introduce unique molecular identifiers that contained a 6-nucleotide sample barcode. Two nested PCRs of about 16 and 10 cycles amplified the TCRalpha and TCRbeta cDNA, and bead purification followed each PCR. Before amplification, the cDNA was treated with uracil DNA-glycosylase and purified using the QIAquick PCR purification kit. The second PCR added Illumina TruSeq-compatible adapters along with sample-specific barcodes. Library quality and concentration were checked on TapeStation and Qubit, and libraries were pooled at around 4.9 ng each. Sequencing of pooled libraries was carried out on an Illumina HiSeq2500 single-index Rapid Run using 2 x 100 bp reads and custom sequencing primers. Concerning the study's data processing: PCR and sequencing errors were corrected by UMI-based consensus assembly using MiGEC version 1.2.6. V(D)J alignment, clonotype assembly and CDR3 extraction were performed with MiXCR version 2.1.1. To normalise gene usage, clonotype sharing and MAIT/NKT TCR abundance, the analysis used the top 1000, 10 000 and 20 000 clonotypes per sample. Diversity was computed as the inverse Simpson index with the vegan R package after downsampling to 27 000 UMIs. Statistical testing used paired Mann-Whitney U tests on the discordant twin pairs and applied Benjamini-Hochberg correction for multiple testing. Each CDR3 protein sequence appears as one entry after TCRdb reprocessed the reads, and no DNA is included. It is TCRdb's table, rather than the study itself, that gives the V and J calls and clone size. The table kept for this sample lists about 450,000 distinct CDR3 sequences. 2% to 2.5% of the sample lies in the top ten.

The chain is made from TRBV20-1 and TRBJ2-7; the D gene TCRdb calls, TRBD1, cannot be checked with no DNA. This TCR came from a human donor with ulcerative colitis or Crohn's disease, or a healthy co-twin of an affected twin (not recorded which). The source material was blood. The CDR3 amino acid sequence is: CSARDEAGGWSSYEQYF.